The clone carrying this T cell receptor beta chain was observed many times. Its antigen is unidentified. J lost 6 bases, V lost 7 bases, and 14 bases had no gene match. CDR1 is MNHNS and CDR2 is SASEGT in the germline V gene. CDR3 size: 16 residues. As to time point: sample taken at primary tumor resection. A total of around 72 untreated early-stage non-small cell lung cancer patients served as donors. MiXCR was run by TCRdb on the 5' RACE reads, yielding one entry per CDR3 protein. The top ten hold about 11% of the sample, which has under 7,000 distinct CDR3 sequences, approximately 15% seen once. The record originates from a study of spatial heterogeneity in lung cancer. Looking at the study overall: Each time, sequencing found more beta-chain sequences than alpha-chain sequences. Overall study findings and caveats: Tracking of tumor mutation counts was seen in expanded intratumoral alpha and beta TCR counts.

The sequencing here drew on lung tumor tissue, taken at surgery. The receptor's source is a male donor with early-stage non-small cell lung cancer. V usage is TRBV6-1 and J usage is TRBJ2-1; 8 bases agree with TRBD1. In DNA form, the CDR3 reads TGTGCCAGCACCCTCGTCCCGGGACAGGTCACCAATGAGCAGTTCTTC. Encoded protein: CASTLVPGQVTNEQFF.